This TCR beta chain emerged from a study of blood T cell repertoires in COVID-19. At the level of the study: Acute-phase and convalescent COVID-19 samples originated in the United States, Italy and Spain. PBMCs, B-cell-depleted T cells, or T cells provided the cDNA or gDNA that made up the material.

Assay: immunoSEQ multiplex PCR; the TCRdb copy retains only in-frame clones and omits some. The table includes around 500,000 clones, 70% to 90% detected once. The trim removed 7 bases at V and 3 bases at J, leaving 11 bases unmatched. CDR3 size: 16 residues. Germline loops: CDR1 LNHDA, CDR2 SQIVND (reference sequence). The J gene is TRBJ1-1, the V gene TRBV19; 10 bases fit TRBD1. This TCR derives from a human donor in a cohort sampled during active COVID-19. The sample was peripheral blood. CDR3 bases: TGTGCCAGTACCCCCCCCGACAGGGGGCGGGACACTGAAGCTTTCTTT. Its protein product is CASTPPDRGRDTEAFF.